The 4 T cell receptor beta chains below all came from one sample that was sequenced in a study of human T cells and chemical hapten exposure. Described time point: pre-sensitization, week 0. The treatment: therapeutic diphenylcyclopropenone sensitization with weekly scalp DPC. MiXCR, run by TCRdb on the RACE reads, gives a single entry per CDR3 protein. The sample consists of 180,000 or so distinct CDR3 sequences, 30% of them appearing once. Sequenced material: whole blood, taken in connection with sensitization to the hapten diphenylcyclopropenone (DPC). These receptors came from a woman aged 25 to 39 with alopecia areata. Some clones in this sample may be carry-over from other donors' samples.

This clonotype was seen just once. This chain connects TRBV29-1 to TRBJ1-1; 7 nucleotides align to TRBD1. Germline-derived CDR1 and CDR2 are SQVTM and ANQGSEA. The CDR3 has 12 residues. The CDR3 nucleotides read TGCACCTACAGGGGATGGGACACTGAAGCTTTCTTT. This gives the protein CTYRGWDTEAFF.

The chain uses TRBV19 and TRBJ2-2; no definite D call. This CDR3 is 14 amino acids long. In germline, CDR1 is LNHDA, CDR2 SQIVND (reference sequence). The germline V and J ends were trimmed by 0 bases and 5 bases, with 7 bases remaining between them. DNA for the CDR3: TGTGCCAGTAGTATAGAACCGCGGACCGGGGAGCTGTTTTTT. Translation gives CASSIEPRTGELFF.

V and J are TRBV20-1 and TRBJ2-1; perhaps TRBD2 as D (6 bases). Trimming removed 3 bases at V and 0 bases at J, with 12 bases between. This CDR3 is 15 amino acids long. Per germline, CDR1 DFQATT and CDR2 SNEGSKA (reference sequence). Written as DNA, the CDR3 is TGCAGTGCTAGTCTCGCGGGGCCCTCCTACAATGAGCAGTTCTTC. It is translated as CSASLAGPSYNEQFF.

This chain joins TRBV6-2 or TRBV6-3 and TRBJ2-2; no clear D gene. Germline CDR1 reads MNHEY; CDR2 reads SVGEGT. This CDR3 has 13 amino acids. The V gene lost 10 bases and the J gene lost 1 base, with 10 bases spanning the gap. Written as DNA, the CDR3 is TGTGCCACCATACACGGGAACACCGGGGAGCTGTTTTTT. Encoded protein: CATIHGNTGELFF.